The subject of this entry is one T cell receptor beta chain. Its specificity is unknown. The data stem from a study of shared clonotypes between healthy human individuals. Study-level results: The diversity represented, both genetic and in exposure history, was limited by few donors. Naive subsets generally had larger estimated richness than memory subsets.

Sequenced by immunoSEQ multiplex PCR; TCRdb stores in-frame clones only, minus some. Of a few million clones listed, 95% are singletons. The J segment lost 8 bases and the V segment lost 4 bases, leaving 5 bases of the junction unmatched. CDR1 is MNHEY, CDR2 SVGAGI, per germline. The CDR3 has 13 amino acids. The origin of this receptor is a man aged 18 to 30 in good health. Sequenced material: naive CD4+ T cells sorted from blood. Subset reported: CD45RA+ positively selected. V usage is TRBV6-5 and J usage is TRBJ1-2; TRBD1 agrees at 9 bases. CDR3 loop: CASSSTGGWGYTF. The CDR3 nucleotides read TGTGCCAGCAGTTCAACAGGGGGCTGGGGCTACACCTTC.